This T cell receptor (beta chain) was sequenced for a study of blood T cell repertoires in COVID-19 (dated by TCRdb to the early 2020s). A note on the overall study: Samples covering the acute and convalescent phases of COVID-19 were provided by collaborators in the United States, Italy and Spain. Samples came from the ongoing ImmuneRACE study (first 160 participants) plus 1,254 subjects from 6 global collaborators. The repertoires were released in a freely available public database intended as a resource for research on the immune response to SARS-CoV-2. Where available, HLA class I and class II types were obtained from metadata supplied by the sample provider rather than from assay-based typing. Deeply sampled blood TCRbeta repertoires from subjects exposed to, actively infected with, or recovered from COVID-19 were included in the dataset. The sample metadata nearly always contained a de-identified subject ID, COVID-19 status, age in years and sex. The prospective study material was composed of cDNA or gDNA derived from T cells, B-cell-depleted T cells, or PBMCs.

A second Seattle source provided samples from volunteer blood donors who had recovered from COVID-19. Whole blood was collected in K2EDTA tubes by collaborating institutions according to the institutions' own protocols. For TCRbeta analysis, collaborators shipped samples in one of three forms: frozen whole blood, isolated PBMCs, or DNA extracted from either of those sample types. As for this clone: The antigen it binds to is not known. Within one base of it there is no much larger clone, and no base qualities were kept.

TCRbeta CDR3 regions were amplified from genomic DNA by means of the immunoSEQ Assay, a bias-controlled multiplex PCR. The paper's processing steps were these. Nucleated cell counts per sample were estimated from amplification of reference gene primers within the assay. To quantify the absolute abundance of each unique TCRbeta CDR3 rearrangement, sequence reads were collapsed and filtered. For each sample, productive Simpson clonality was calculated as the square root of Simpson's diversity index across productive rearrangements. This immuneACCESS table, as held by TCRdb, lists in-frame sequences with V and J called but not all clones. Of the missing ones, under half trace to an unresolved V gene in checked studies; the others have no known cause. V, J and clone size derive from that table, while D and trimming were established from the DNA sequence. Recorded for this sample are about 200,000 clones; roughly 88% of them occurred a single time. The ten most abundant clones make up roughly 6% of the sample.

Broad study findings and their caveats: How much clinical and demographic metadata was included differed by source and by participant, and the metadata was provided uncurated.

The sequenced sample was peripheral blood. This receptor was obtained from a woman aged 40-49 years who had recovered from COVID-19.

This receptor has the CDR3 CASKQAETQYF. The DNA reads as follows: TGCGCCAGCAAGCAGGCAGAGACCCAGTACTTC. The chain employs TRBV5-1 and TRBJ2-5, with no confident D gene call. CDR1 and CDR2 are read off the germline V gene as SGHRS and YFSETQ. The CDR3 runs 11 amino acids, cysteine and phenylalanine included. Solely the CDR3 DNA is kept, with 33 bases framed from the first base. Relative to germline, V is 6 bases shorter and J is 4 bases shorter, with 7 bases between their ends.